This TCR delta chain was sequenced for a study of gamma-delta chains in newborns, infants, children. Study-wide background: Microbial exposure reportedly drives polyclonal innate γδ T cell expansion after birth.

TCRdb redid clone calling on the reads using CATT. Of a few thousand delta-chain clones in the sample, approximately 3% were seen once. V trimming: 2 bases; J trimming: 3 bases; junction bases outside the gene matches: 5. In germline, CDR1 is TVYSNPD, CDR2 GDNSRS (reference sequence). The CDR3 runs to 14 residues. By share, this clone ranks as medium-sized. At the DNA level, this CDR3 is encoded by other sequences in the same sample as well. This TCR was recovered from a child who was a newborn, infant or young child, either healthy, febrile or measles-vaccinated (not recorded which). The source material was blood. The chain recombines TRDV3 with TRDJ2, with 8 bases fitting TRDD3. This CDR3 is CAFPTGDMTAQLFF. The CDR3 DNA is TGTGCCTTTCCTACGGGGGATATGACAGCACAACTCTTCTTT.